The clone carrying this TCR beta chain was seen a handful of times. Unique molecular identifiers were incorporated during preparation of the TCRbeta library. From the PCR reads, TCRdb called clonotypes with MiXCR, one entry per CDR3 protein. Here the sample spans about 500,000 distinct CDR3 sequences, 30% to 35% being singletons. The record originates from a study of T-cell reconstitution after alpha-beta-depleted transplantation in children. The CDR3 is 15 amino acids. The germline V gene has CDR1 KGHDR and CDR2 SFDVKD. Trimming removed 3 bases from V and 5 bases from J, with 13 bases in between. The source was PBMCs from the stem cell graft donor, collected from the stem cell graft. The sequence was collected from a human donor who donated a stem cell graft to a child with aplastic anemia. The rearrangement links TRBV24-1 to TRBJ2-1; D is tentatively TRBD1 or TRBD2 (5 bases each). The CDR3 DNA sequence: TGTGCCACCAGTGATCCTGGGACGGCAAACAATGAGCAGTTCTTC. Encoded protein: CATSDPGTANNEQFF.